Below are 17 T cell receptor beta chains sequenced from a single sample in a study of cytomegalovirus exposure and HLA in healthy donors. The primer mix had 60 Vbeta and 13 Jbeta primers. Using immunoSEQ multiplex PCR, the repertoire was profiled, and TCRdb retains in-frame clones only, with some absent. The sample has 150,000 to 200,000 clones. The specimen was PBMCs. Receptors were obtained from a woman aged 18 to 35 in good health and CMV-seropositive.

The rearrangement uses TRBV5-4 and TRBJ2-1; 13 bases are a match to TRBD2. The CDR3 is 15 amino acids. Germline assignment: CDR1 SGHNT and CDR2 YYREEE (reference sequence). V lost 4 bases and J lost 6; bases outside the gene matches: 4. CDR3 protein: CASSPGTSGTNEQFF. Here the CDR3 DNA reads TGTGCCAGCAGCCCCGGGACTAGCGGGACCAATGAGCAGTTCTTC.

The CDR3 DNA reads TGTGCCAGCTCACCACAGGGAGTGAACACTGAAGCTTTCTTT. Amino acid sequence: CASSPQGVNTEAFF. The rearrangement joins TRBV18 to TRBJ1-1; D not certain. CDR3 size: 14 residues. CDR1 is KGHSH, CDR2 LQKENI, per germline. Trimming took off 1 base at V and 0 bases at J, with 6 bases between the two ends.

The chain links TRBV29-1 to TRBJ2-1; 7 positions match TRBD1. The CDR3 totals 16 residues. Germline lookup yields CDR1 SQVTM and CDR2 ANQGSEA. Trimming removed 4 bases from V and 1 base from J; junction bases left unmatched: 10. CDR3 bases: TGCAGCGTTGCGACGACAGGGATGGGGTCCTACAATGAGCAGTTCTTC. Encoded protein: CSVATTGMGSYNEQFF.

The chain uses TRBV5-1 and TRBJ2-1, with a weak D call TRBD2 (6 bases). The CDR3 is 15 residues long. The germline CDR1 and CDR2 sequences are SGHRS and YFSETQ. Trimming took off 3 bases at V and 10 bases at J, with 20 bases between the two ends. As DNA, the CDR3 is TGCGCCAGCAGCTCCCGACTAGGGCCCTACGAGGAGCAGTTCTTC. It is translated as CASSSRLGPYEEQFF.

The chain combines TRBV7-9 with TRBJ2-1, with D uncertain. Germline loops: CDR1 SEHNR, CDR2 FQNEAQ (reference sequence). This CDR3 is built from 15 residues. Between the trimmed V and J ends, which lost 1 base and 0 bases, there was a span of 7 bases. CDR3 nucleotide sequence: TGTGCCAGCAGCTTAGGCCAGGCCTCCTACAATGAGCAGTTCTTC. It encodes CASSLGQASYNEQFF.

The CDR3, as DNA: TGTGCCACCAGCAGAGATCTGGGGAGCAGTGGGTCGACCCAGTACTTC. This gives the protein CATSRDLGSSGSTQYF. V gene TRBV15 combines with J gene TRBJ2-5; maybe TRBD2 (5 bases). With 0 bases removed from V and 7 bases from J, the gap between germline ends came to 18 bases. CDR1 LNHNV and CDR2 YYDKDF come from the germline V gene (reference sequence). The CDR3 is 16 amino acids.

As regards this clone: The junction does not match germline at one end; this may be a read error. The J gene is TRBJ1-1, the V gene TRBV15; 11 bases align to TRBD1. Germline values: CDR1 LNHNV, CDR2 YYDKDF (reference sequence). The CDR3 runs 13 residues. CDR3 amino acids: CATSRSRGQGGSF. CDR3 coding DNA: TGTGCCACCAGCAGAAGTAGGGGACAGGGGGGTAGTTTC.

The chain employs TRBV6-5 and TRBJ2-6, with D possibly being TRBD2 (7 bases). Trimming took off 7 bases at V and 11 bases at J, with 18 bases between the two ends. CDR1 MNHEY and CDR2 SVGAGI come from the germline V gene. The CDR3 is made up of 14 amino acids. CDR3 nucleotides: TGTGCCAGCACCCCAGTCGGGGGGCGATACGTCCTGACTTTC. Residues: CASTPVGGRYVLTF.

The J gene is TRBJ2-4, the V gene TRBV30, with 7 bases aligning to TRBD1. Germline V gene sequence: CDR1 GTSNPN, CDR2 SVGIG (reference sequence). V was pared by 4 bases and J by 0 bases, with 6 bases of the junction left unmatched. CDR3 length: 15 amino acids. CDR3 amino acids: CAWTDRALAKNIQYF. CDR3 sequence (DNA): TGTGCCTGGACCGACAGGGCGCTAGCCAAAAACATTCAGTACTTC.

The V call is TRBV5-1, the J call TRBJ2-3; TRBD2 aligns across 14 bases. CDR1 is SGHRS, CDR2 YFSETQ, per germline. This CDR3 region has 16 residues. V gave up 3 bases and J gave up 3 bases; unmatched junction bases: 3. The CDR3 region is CASSSGTSGRTDTQYF. CDR3 DNA: TGCGCCAGCAGCTCAGGGACTAGCGGGAGAACAGATACGCAGTATTTT.

The gene calls are TRBV18 and TRBJ1-1; D uncertain. V was trimmed by 3 bases and J by 4 bases, leaving 12 bases between them. This CDR3 contains 14 residues. Per germline, CDR1 KGHSH and CDR2 LQKENI. The CDR3 is CASSPGQRGTEAFF. In DNA, the CDR3 is TGTGCCAGCTCACCTGGCCAGCGAGGCACTGAAGCTTTCTTT.

The chain uses TRBV18 and TRBJ2-1; 8 bases line up with TRBD2. Trimming removed 3 bases from V and 4 bases from J; junction bases left unmatched: 5. CDR1 KGHSH and CDR2 LQKENI come from the germline V gene. The CDR3 loop spans 15 amino acids. The CDR3 DNA reads TGTGCCAGCTCACCGGGACGGGGGGGTTACAATGAGCAGTTCTTC. Translation: CASSPGRGGYNEQFF. Filled out from reference TRBV18 and TRBJ2-1, the complete variable domain reads NAGVMQNPRHLVRRRGQEARLRCSPMKGHSHVYWYRQLPEEGLKFMVYLQKENIIDESGMPKERFSAEFPKEGPSILRIQQVVRGDSAAYFCASSPGRGGYNEQFFGPGTRLTVL.

The chain is built from TRBV5-1 and TRBJ2-5; D not certain. The germline V gene encodes CDR1 SGHRS and CDR2 YFSETQ. The CDR3 spans 12 residues. V lost 0 bases and J lost 3, with 3 bases in between. CDR3 DNA sequence: TGCGCCAGCAGCTTGGCCAAAGAGACCCAGTACTTC. As protein: CASSLAKETQYF.

CDR3 in amino acids: CASSLRDRLNTEAFF. CDR3 nucleotide sequence: TGTGCCAGCAGCTTACGGGACAGGCTGAACACTGAAGCTTTCTTT. V usage is TRBV13 and J usage is TRBJ1-1; 8 bases line up with TRBD1. The J segment lost 0 bases and the V segment lost 2 bases, leaving 2 bases of the junction unmatched. CDR1 PRHDT and CDR2 FYEKMQ come from the germline V gene (reference sequence). The CDR3 extends over 15 amino acids.

With regard to this clone: Within the sample, other DNA sequences also encode this same CDR3. The gene calls are TRBV7-2 and TRBJ1-2; TRBD1 might be the D (6 bases). V gave up 5 bases and J gave up 2 bases, with 9 bases separating them. Germline V CDR1 and CDR2: SGHTA, FQGNSA. CDR3 length equals 13 residues. CDR3 coding DNA: TGTGCCAGCAGCCCGGACAGAAACTATGGCTACACCTTC. Residues: CASSPDRNYGYTF.

The genes are TRBV6-1 and TRBJ2-7; 9 nucleotides agree with TRBD2. CDR3 length: 14 residues. Trimming removed 7 bases from V and 5 bases from J; junction bases left unmatched: 9. Germline V gives CDR1 MNHNS, CDR2 SASEGT. The CDR3: CASNPMVAGDEQYF. Written as DNA, the CDR3 is TGTGCCAGCAACCCGATGGTAGCGGGGGACGAGCAGTACTTC.

V usage is TRBV11-1 and J usage is TRBJ2-5, with D perhaps matching TRBD1 (5 bases). CDR1 SGHAT and CDR2 FQDESV come from the germline V gene (reference sequence). Trimming removed 1 base from V and 5 bases from J, with 14 bases in between. This CDR3 is built from 15 residues. The CDR3 nucleotides read TGTGCCAGCAGCTTAGGGCAGGGCCTGGGTGAGACCCAGTACTTC. This translates into CASSLGQGLGETQYF.